This T cell receptor beta chain was retrieved from a study of blood T cell repertoires in COVID-19. Study overall: COVID-19 samples, acute and convalescent, were from the United States, Italy and Spain.

In the original processing: Cell counts per sample came from amplifying reference gene primers. This table comes from immunoSEQ multiplex PCR, and its TCRdb copy is limited to in-frame clones, with some not included. The V and J calls and clone size were taken over from that table, and D and trimming were inferred from the DNA. Of approximately 270,000 clones detected, around nine tenths appear once; the ten largest clones hold roughly 8%. The CDR3 spans 18 residues. The chain is built from TRBV7-5 and TRBJ2-6; the table's D call, TRBD1, was not checked against the DNA. TRBV7-5 is described as a pseudogene. Sequencing used peripheral blood. This TCR derives from a man aged 35-49 years with active or convalescent COVID-19. The CDR3 loop reads CVRSSHPGQSSGANVLTF. The DNA of the CDR3 is TGTGTCAGAAGCTCGCACCCGGGACAGAGCTCTGGGGCCAACGTCCTGACTTTC.